This T cell receptor (beta chain) was captured by sequencing in a study of CD8+ T cells in alopecia areata. Deletions cut 5 bases from V and 4 bases from J, with 12 bases between. The CDR3 is 13 residues long. CDR1 is LNHDA and CDR2 is SQIVND in the germline V gene (reference sequence). For this clone: Antigen: not known.

Study outcomes and limitations: Higher clonality and more expanded CD8+ clones appeared in lesional than normal scalp. Sequencing of scalp tissue also captures the resident alphabeta T cells of normal skin.

In each case, RNA was isolated and then reverse transcribed into cDNA as the sequencing template. TCRdb's table, derived via immunoSEQ multiplex PCR, lists solely in-frame clones and lacks some. This repertoire shows about 200,000 clones, around 62% found once; its top ten account for under 0.5%. This rearrangement joins TRBV19 to TRBJ2-7, with D unresolved. This clonotype originated in a human donor with alopecia areata. The sample was CD4+ T cells sorted from blood, taken at week 0. In DNA form, the CDR3 reads TGTGCCAGTAGTTTAGGACGGTGGTACGAGCAGTACTTC. Translating it yields CASSLGRWYEQYF.